This T cell receptor (beta chain) was found in a study of early T cells in non-severe SARS-CoV-2 infection. Study in general: RNA in bulk from unsorted whole blood was sequenced, and chains were unpaired.

Whole-study findings and limits: Lookups in VDJdb leaned toward anti-spike CD8 responses and missed private and CD4 specificities.

At least ten counts were recorded for this clonotype. Its antigen is unknown. With 3 bases clipped from V and 13 bases from J, the junction kept 7 bases outside the gene matches. Germline V gene sequence: CDR1 MNHEY, CDR2 SMNVEV (reference sequence). This CDR3 contains 13 residues. Individual cDNA molecules received unique molecular identifiers. Each CDR3 protein gets one entry after TCRdb re-called the 5' RACE reads with MiXCR. The sample includes about 60,000 distinct CDR3 sequences, more than 9% seen only once; the top ten take 1.2%. The rearrangement joins TRBV27 to TRBJ2-5; 11 bases fit TRBD2. The sequencing sample was made of whole blood. This TCR came from an adult who was a healthcare worker with PCR-confirmed SARS-CoV-2 infection or an uninfected control (not recorded which). DNA of the CDR3: TGTGCCAGCAGTTTGGGACTAGCGGACCCATGGTACTTC. Amino acids: CASSLGLADPWYF.